The sequence of this TCR beta chain was determined in a study of PD-1 blockade in classical Hodgkin lymphoma. Findings and limits, study-wide: Diversity in CD4+ TCRs, unlike that measured in CD8+ TCRs, had risen significantly by C4D1. Any patient who commenced nivolumab under 1 year after ASCT was excluded. Reports indicated that newly diagnosed patients had lower baseline TCR diversity than healthy donors did.

About this clone itself: The antigen is undetermined.

Clones were read by immunoSEQ multiplex PCR, and TCRdb kept only the in-frame ones, dropping some. The repertoire holds under 30,000 clones, about 86% seen once, with over 0.4% in the top ten. Time point described: cycle 4 day 1 (C4D1), after less than seven weeks of nivolumab. Autologous stem cell transplantation was followed by relapse in every patient, and brentuximab vedotin exposure varied. Magnetic negative selection served to purify CD4+ T cells out of PBMCs that had been thawed. Best response was recorded as complete response, partial response or progressive disease. This clonotype was sampled from a human donor with classical Hodgkin lymphoma. Source: CD4+ T cells from blood, taken before the fourth cycle of nivolumab.

The CDR3 DNA is TGTGCCAGCAGCTTATCCCTGGTAACTAACTATGGCTACACCTTC. Protein product: CASSLSLVTNYGYTF. The rearrangement links TRBV11-2 to TRBJ1-2; D ambiguous. Germline assignment: CDR1 SGHAT and CDR2 FQNNGV. The CDR3 extends over 15 amino acids. Trimming stripped 2 bases from V and 0 bases from J, with 10 bases between.